This TCR beta chain was found in a study of cytomegalovirus exposure and HLA in healthy donors. With 60 Vbeta and 13 Jbeta primers, the PCR was carried out. Sequencing used immunoSEQ multiplex PCR; TCRdb keeps in-frame clones, though not all of them. The top ten hold approximately 4.9% of the sample, which has 20,000 to 30,000 clones, 75% to 85% seen once. Study-wide findings and caveats: Common viral pathogens seemed, in a later analysis, to connect with several of the most significant clusters. Most TCRs appeared rarely, but some public TCRs recurred in many donors.

This CDR3 is 14 amino acids long. The germline gives CDR1 MDHEN, CDR2 SYDVKM. The V end lost 6 bases, the J end lost 2 bases, and 13 bases lay between the germline ends. Notes on this clone: What it binds is not known.

Sequencing used PBMCs. The chain employs TRBV28 and TRBJ1-2; D is perhaps TRBD1 (6 bases). The sequence was obtained from a male donor in good health and CMV-seronegative. This CDR3 reads CASRSPQGNYGYTF. CDR3 bases: TGTGCCAGCAGGTCCCCACAGGGAAACTATGGCTACACCTTC.